These 23 T cell receptor beta chains were sequenced from one sample in a study of blood T cell repertoires in COVID-19. Clones were sequenced by immunoSEQ multiplex PCR, and TCRdb holds only the in-frame ones, with some missing. The sample records some 250,000 clones, approximately 90% being singletons. The sample comprised PBMCs or T cells enriched from blood (not recorded which). The receptor set was obtained from a human donor in a cohort exposed to, infected with or recovered from COVID-19 (not recorded which). The donor label of this sample is uncertain.

The chain employs TRBV3-1 (or the pseudogene TRBV3-2) and TRBJ2-2; D unclear. This CDR3 is 15 amino acids long. Germline CDR1 reads LGHDT; CDR2 reads YNNKEL (reference sequence). The V gene lost 1 base and the J gene lost 7 bases, with 13 bases spanning the gap. CDR3 region: CASSQVSSLSGELFF. The CDR3 DNA sequence: TGTGCCAGCAGCCAAGTGAGCTCACTTAGCGGGGAGCTGTTTTTT.

The gene calls are TRBV20-1 and TRBJ1-1; D gene uncertain. The length of the CDR3 is 10 residues. Trimming cost V 0 bases and J 11 bases, with 7 bases left between them. Germline V gives CDR1 DFQATT, CDR2 SNEGSKA (reference sequence). The CDR3 here is CSAREGSAFF. The CDR3 region has the DNA TGCAGTGCTAGAGAGGGCTCGGCTTTCTTT.

The chain recombines TRBV7-2 with TRBJ1-1; D may be TRBD1 (6 bases). The CDR3 totals 14 residues. The germline CDR1 and CDR2 sequences are SGHTA and FQGNSA. V was shortened by 3 bases and J by 11 bases, with 19 bases between the two germline ends. CDR3: CASSLDSGAREAFF. CDR3 DNA sequence: TGTGCCAGCAGCTTGGACTCAGGGGCCCGTGAGGCTTTCTTT. Variable domain in full (rest from reference TRBV7-2 and TRBJ1-1): GAGVSQSPSNKVTEKGKDVELRCDPISGHTALYWYRQSLGQGLEFLIYFQGNSAPDKSGLPSDRFSAERTGGSVSTLTIQRTQQEDSAVYLCASSLDSGAREAFFGQGTRLTVV.

This clone was observed a single time. This chain links TRBV4-1 with TRBJ2-2; the D is unclear. V was shortened by 3 bases and J by 1 base, with 6 bases between the two germline ends. Germline V gene data show CDR1 as MGHRA and CDR2 as YSYEKL. The CDR3 has 14 amino acids. CDR3 sequence (DNA): TGCGCCAGCAGCCAGGCAGGGAACACCGGGGAGCTGTTTTTT. It is translated as CASSQAGNTGELFF.

The chain employs TRBV19 and TRBJ1-5; 7 positions agree with TRBD1. The germline CDR1 and CDR2 sequences are LNHDA and SQIVND (reference sequence). This CDR3 is 15 amino acids long. V trimming: 4 bases; J trimming: 2 bases; junction bases outside the gene matches: 5. The CDR3 here is CASSTRGIGNQPQHF. CDR3 DNA sequence: TGTGCCAGTAGTACCAGGGGGATTGGCAATCAGCCCCAGCATTTT.

The chain carries TRBV4-3 and TRBJ2-1; D not resolved. The CDR3 totals 14 residues. The germline gives CDR1 LGHNA, CDR2 YSLEER. V shed 0 bases and J shed 8 bases, with 11 bases lying between them. As DNA, the CDR3 is TGCGCCAGCAGCCAAGATATATCTTTTTATGAGCAGTTCTTC. It specifies CASSQDISFYEQFF.

The chain links TRBV4-1 to TRBJ2-5, with TRBD2 identical over 11 bases. Per the germline V gene, CDR1 is MGHRA and CDR2 is YSYEKL. V lost 1 base, J lost 5 bases, and 15 bases stayed unmatched. There are 19 residues in the CDR3. The CDR3 sequence is CASSQVFSTSGGPQETQYF. Written as DNA, the CDR3 is TGCGCCAGCAGCCAAGTTTTTTCTACTAGCGGGGGCCCCCAGGAGACCCAGTACTTC.

The chain is built from TRBV6-2 or TRBV6-3 and TRBJ1-2, with D possibly TRBD1 on 5 matching bases. The CDR3 totals 15 residues. Germline CDR1 MNHEY, CDR2 SVGEGT. Trimming removed 2 bases from V and 3 bases from J, with 13 bases in between. CDR3 residues: CASSYDRGGDYGYTF. The CDR3 DNA reads as TGTGCCAGCAGTTACGATAGAGGAGGGGACTATGGCTACACCTTC.

As regards this clone: Other DNA sequences in the same sample also yield this CDR3. This rearrangement joins TRBV5-1 to TRBJ1-1; 8 bases map to TRBD1. J lost 2 bases, V lost 0 bases, and 3 bases had no gene match. Germline lookup yields CDR1 SGHRS and CDR2 YFSETQ. The CDR3 totals 15 residues. The CDR3: CASSLGQGLNTEAFF. The CDR3 coding sequence is TGCGCCAGCAGCTTGGGACAGGGGTTAAACACTGAAGCTTTCTTT.

The chain employs TRBV5-1 and TRBJ2-7; tentative D call: TRBD1 (7 bases). CDR1 and CDR2 (germline): SGHRS, YFSETQ. Between the trimmed V and J ends, which lost 0 bases and 2 bases, there was a span of 12 bases. This CDR3 region has 15 residues. Written as DNA, the CDR3 is TGCGCCAGCAGCTTGGCCAGGGGGGATACCTACGAGCAGTACTTC. Translating gives CASSLARGDTYEQYF.

This clone was seen more than once but under ten times. This chain joins TRBV7-9 and TRBJ2-1; no reliable D call. In germline, CDR1 is SEHNR, CDR2 FQNEAQ (reference sequence). V gave up 3 bases and J gave up 6 bases, with 9 bases separating them. This CDR3 is 13 amino acids long. The CDR3 region has the DNA TGTGCCAGCAGCTTTAATCAGTTCAATGAGCAGTTCTTC. Residues: CASSFNQFNEQFF.

V and J are TRBV19 and TRBJ1-1, with 7 nucleotides matching TRBD1. Trimming cost V 7 bases and J 0 bases; bases outside gene matches: 11. This CDR3 has 16 residues. Germline V CDR1 and CDR2: LNHDA, SQIVND (reference sequence). As DNA, the CDR3 is TGTGCCAGTAACCGTCCGCAGGGGGGATTGAACACTGAAGCTTTCTTT. This encodes CASNRPQGGLNTEAFF. Full variable domain (rest looked up from reference TRBV19 and TRBJ1-1): DGGITQSPKYLFRKEGQNVTLSCEQNLNHDAMYWYRQDPGQGLRLIYYSQIVNDFQKGDIAEGYSVSREKKESFPLTVTSAQKNPTAFYLCASNRPQGGLNTEAFFGQGTRLTVV.

The genes are TRBV11-2 and TRBJ2-1; TRBD2 aligns across 11 bases. Germline values: CDR1 SGHAT, CDR2 FQNNGV. The V segment lost 4 bases and the J segment 7 bases; nucleotides outside the gene matches: 6. This CDR3 is 15 amino acids long. CDR3 nucleotide sequence: TGTGCCAGCAGCTCCAGTAGCGGGGGGGCTAATGAGCAGTTCTTC. Translated, it gives CASSSSSGGANEQFF.

V and J are TRBV6-5 and TRBJ2-7; 7 nucleotides align to TRBD2. CDR1 is MNHEY, CDR2 SVGAGI, per germline. V was clipped by 2 bases and J by 6 bases; unmatched bases: 10. The CDR3 spans 15 residues. CDR3 nucleotides: TGTGCCAGCAGTTACGCGCGGGGAACGGGGGGCGAGCAGTACTTC. This codes for CASSYARGTGGEQYF.

The chain combines TRBV20-1 with TRBJ2-7; 10 positions match TRBD1. The CDR3 has 11 amino acids. V lost 5 bases, J lost 5 bases, and 0 bases stayed unmatched. Germline V lookup: CDR1 DFQATT, CDR2 SNEGSKA (reference sequence). CDR3 nucleotide sequence: TGCAGTGCTGACAGGGGGCACGAGCAGTACTTC. Protein: CSADRGHEQYF.

The V and J genes are TRBV6-5 and TRBJ1-5; TRBD1 aligns across 8 bases. The CDR3 is 14 residues long. CDR1 and CDR2 (germline): MNHEY, SVGAGI. V dropped 10 bases and J dropped 9; count of bases not matched to a gene: 14. In DNA form, the CDR3 reads TGTGCCACCACAGACAGGGGACCGGGGAGGCCCCAGCATTTT. This translates into CATTDRGPGRPQHF.

This clone was seen only a few times. The J gene is TRBJ2-1, the V gene TRBV5-8; the match to TRBD2 covers 8 bases. After removal of 0 bases from V and 5 bases from J, the junction contained 4 bases not matched to a gene. Germline loops: CDR1 SGHTS, CDR2 YDEGEE. The length of the CDR3 is 15 residues. The DNA for the CDR3 is TGTGCCAGCAGCTTGGGTAGCGGGGATGACAATGAGCAGTTCTTC. This gives the protein CASSLGSGDDNEQFF.

The chain recombines TRBV21-1 with TRBJ2-1; TRBD1, the table's D call, lacks a check against the DNA. TRBV21-1 is a known pseudogene. There are 17 residues in the CDR3. CDR3 loop: CASSFPSPGGRCNEQFF. CDR3 sequence (DNA): TGTGCCAGCAGCTTCCCTAGTCCAGGGGGCCGGTGCAATGAGCAGTTCTTC.

The V and J genes are TRBV19 and TRBJ1-3; TRBD1 agrees at 7 bases. J gave up 0 bases and V 3 bases, and 11 bases lay outside the gene matches. This CDR3 spans 18 amino acids. Per germline, CDR1 LNHDA and CDR2 SQIVND (reference sequence). As DNA, the CDR3 is TGTGCCAGTAGTATCGTACCCCTCACAGGGGCCTCTGGAAACACCATATATTTT. Translating gives CASSIVPLTGASGNTIYF. The complete variable domain, with remaining parts taken from reference TRBV19 and TRBJ1-3, reads DGGITQSPKYLFRKEGQNVTLSCEQNLNHDAMYWYRQDPGQGLRLIYYSQIVNDFQKGDIAEGYSVSREKKESFPLTVTSAQKNPTAFYLCASSIVPLTGASGNTIYFGEGSWLTVV.

The V gene is TRBV7-6, the J gene TRBJ2-3; 14 bases align to TRBD2. With V trimmed by 0 bases and J by 5 bases, 13 bases remained unmatched. The CDR3 loop spans 20 amino acids. Germline V gene data show CDR1 as SGHVS and CDR2 as FNYEAQ. The CDR3 protein is CASSLAIFGTSGGTKDTQYF. CDR3 coding DNA: TGTGCCAGCAGCTTAGCGATATTCGGGACTAGCGGGGGAACGAAAGATACGCAGTATTTT.

V usage is TRBV30 and J usage is TRBJ2-3; D may be TRBD1 (5 bases). Germline-derived CDR1 and CDR2 are GTSNPN and SVGIG (reference sequence). The CDR3 loop spans 13 amino acids. V was shortened by 5 bases and J by 6 bases, with 15 bases between the two germline ends. CDR3 coding DNA: TGTGCCTGGTCCTCGGACACCTCTGATACGCAGTATTTT. Encoded protein: CAWSSDTSDTQYF. The full variable domain, rest sourced from reference TRBV30 and TRBJ2-3, is SQTIHQWPATLVQPVGSPLSLECTVEGTSNPNLYWYRQAAGRGLQLLFYSVGIGQISSEVPQNLSASRPQDRQFILSSKKLLLSDSGFYLCAWSSDTSDTQYFGPGTRLTVL.

The gene calls are TRBV11-2 and TRBJ1-2; D may be TRBD1 (5 bases). This CDR3 contains 15 residues. CDR1 and CDR2 (germline): SGHAT, FQNNGV. Trimming took off 1 base at V and 4 bases at J, with 13 bases between the two ends. CDR3 protein: CASSLAGQGSYGYTF. In DNA, the CDR3 is TGTGCCAGCAGCTTAGCCGGCCAGGGTTCCTATGGCTACACCTTC.

The chain couples TRBV19 to TRBJ1-1, with 8 positions matching TRBD1. This CDR3 contains 12 residues. With V trimmed by 10 bases and J by 5 bases, 6 bases remained unmatched. CDR1 LNHDA and CDR2 SQIVND come from the germline V gene (reference sequence). The DNA for the CDR3 is TGTGCCACCCGGACAGGGTGGACTGAAGCTTTCTTT. Encoded protein: CATRTGWTEAFF.